Shown below are 11 T cell receptor beta chains from a single sample sequenced in a study of T cells in localized non-small cell lung cancer. Sequencing was performed with immunoSEQ multiplex PCR; in TCRdb, only in-frame clones are kept and a portion is missing. The sample has some 85,000 clones, around three quarters seen once. The sample here was PBMCs, taken before any cancer treatment. The receptor set was obtained from a man aged 35 to 70 with stage II squamous cell lung carcinoma.

The V gene is TRBV5-4, the J gene TRBJ2-3; no definite D call. V gave up 1 base and J gave up 4 bases, with 13 bases separating them. The CDR3 covers 15 residues. Germline assignment: CDR1 SGHNT and CDR2 YYREEE (reference sequence). The CDR3 sequence is CASSLPAASSDTQYF. The CDR3 nucleotides are TGTGCCAGCAGCTTGCCGGCAGCGAGCTCAGATACGCAGTATTTT.

The chain links TRBV6-6 to TRBJ2-5; D call uncertain. CDR1 MNHNY and CDR2 SVGAGI come from the germline V gene (reference sequence). The length of the CDR3 is 11 residues. Deletions cut 6 bases from V and 2 bases from J, with 4 bases between. CDR3 sequence (DNA): TGTGCCAGCAGGGTACAAGAGACCCAGTACTTC. As protein: CASRVQETQYF.

V and J are TRBV11-3 and TRBJ2-1, with D tentatively TRBD2 (6 bases). The germline V gene encodes CDR1 SGHNT and CDR2 YENEEA. This CDR3 contains 14 residues. The V gene lost 1 base and the J gene lost 6 bases, with 10 bases spanning the gap. DNA of the CDR3: TGTGCCAGCAGCTTAGGAGGCGGGGTCAATGAGCAGTTCTTC. The encoded protein is CASSLGGGVNEQFF.

The V gene is TRBV5-8, the J gene TRBJ2-1; the match to TRBD1 covers 9 bases. This CDR3 has 15 amino acids. The V and J ends lost 4 bases and 0 bases, in that order; junction bases with no gene match: 2. Germline-derived CDR1 and CDR2 are SGHTS and YDEGEE. The CDR3 region has the DNA TGTGCCAGCAGCCTGGACAGGGGCTCCTACAATGAGCAGTTCTTC. Translated, it gives CASSLDRGSYNEQFF.

This chain joins TRBV6-1 and TRBJ1-2; no clear D gene. The ends were cut back, 6 bases at V and 0 bases at J, with 11 bases in the middle. The length of the CDR3 is 14 residues. From germline, CDR1 is MNHNS and CDR2 SASEGT. Here the CDR3 reads CASRGDITNYGYTF. The CDR3 DNA reads TGTGCCAGCAGAGGAGACATAACTAACTATGGCTACACCTTC.

This chain uses TRBV25-1 with TRBJ1-2; D is unclear. Trimming removed 5 bases from V and 3 bases from J, with 22 bases in between. This CDR3 comprises 17 residues. The germline CDR1 and CDR2 sequences are MGHDK and SYGVNS. The CDR3 region is CASSTSPGHETYYGYTF. In DNA, the CDR3 is TGTGCCAGCAGTACTTCACCGGGCCACGAGACCTACTATGGCTACACCTTC.

This clone showed up just a few times. The rearrangement links TRBV30 to TRBJ1-1; D is unclear. V dropped 0 bases and J dropped 7 bases, with 12 bases sitting between them. This CDR3 is 13 amino acids long. Germline CDR1 is GTSNPN and CDR2 is SVGIG (reference sequence). CDR3 nucleotide sequence: TGTGCCTGGAGTGTAGGGTCCGGTGATGAAGCTTTCTTT. Translating it yields CAWSVGSGDEAFF.

This sequence joins TRBV18 and TRBJ1-1; tentatively, D is TRBD1 (5 bases). Germline lookup yields CDR1 KGHSH and CDR2 LQKENI. V dropped 4 bases and J dropped 4 bases, with 13 bases sitting between them. This CDR3 is 14 amino acids long. Written as DNA, the CDR3 is TGTGCCAGCTCACGATCCCTGGGGGGCACTGAAGCTTTCTTT. This encodes CASSRSLGGTEAFF.

This chain links TRBV27 with TRBJ2-7, with a possible D match to TRBD2 (6 bases). V was clipped by 0 bases and J by 0 bases, with 15 bases between them. CDR1 and CDR2 from the germline V gene are MNHEY and SMNVEV (reference sequence). The CDR3 contains 17 residues. The CDR3 is CASSLSVVGGPSYEQYF. In nucleotides, the CDR3 is TGTGCCAGCAGTTTATCCGTCGTGGGGGGACCCTCCTACGAGCAGTACTTC.

Here the CDR3 reads CAISAFGQGWGPQHF. CDR3 in DNA: TGTGCCATCAGCGCTTTTGGACAGGGGTGGGGGCCCCAGCATTTT. This rearrangement joins TRBV10-3 to TRBJ1-5; 9 bases align to TRBD1. CDR1 is ENHRY, CDR2 SYGVKD, per germline. The CDR3 covers 15 residues. V trimming: 6 bases; J trimming: 9 bases; junction bases outside the gene matches: 12.

This clone appeared many times. The V gene is TRBV7-4, the J gene TRBJ1-4; a weak D match, TRBD1 (5 bases). Deletions cut 1 base from V and 0 bases from J, with 15 bases between. CDR3 length: 18 residues. Per germline, CDR1 SGHVT and CDR2 SQSDAQ. The CDR3 sequence: CASSLVVPGGATNEKLFF. As DNA, the CDR3 is TGTGCCAGCAGCTTAGTCGTGCCGGGAGGGGCAACTAATGAAAAACTGTTTTTT.